This T cell receptor beta chain was documented in a study of Ad26.COV2.S vaccination and SARS-CoV-2 variants. This CDR3 spans 12 amino acids. Trimming removed 3 bases at V and 4 bases at J, with 5 bases between. CDR1 and CDR2 from the germline V gene are SNHLY and FYNNEI. Profiling relied on immunoSEQ multiplex PCR, and the TCRdb table lists in-frame clones only, not all of them. The sample holds 450,000 to 550,000 clones, roughly nine tenths seen once. Treatment described: roughly 19 received Ad26.COV2.S at low or high dose, single or two shots; about five received placebo; per-sample allocation not given. Day 63 after the first injection of vaccine or placebo was the sampling time.

Sequencing used peripheral blood, obtained in a trial of Ad26.COV2.S vaccine versus placebo. The J gene is TRBJ2-3, the V gene TRBV2; D gene uncertain. The TCR originated in a person between 18 and 60 years old who received the Ad26.COV2.S COVID-19 vaccine or a placebo. DNA for the CDR3: TGTGCCAGCAGTGACTTAGCAGATACGCAGTATTTT. Protein product: CASSDLADTQYF. Filled out from reference TRBV2 and TRBJ2-3, the complete variable domain reads EPEVTQTPSHQVTQMGQEVILRCVPISNHLYFYWYRQILGQKVEFLVSFYNNEISEKSEIFDDQFSVERPDGSNFTLKIRSTKLEDSAMYFCASSDLADTQYFGPGTRLTVL.